A single sample gave rise to the 29 T cell receptor beta chains below, sequenced in a study of T-cell memory formation after mild COVID-19. TCRdb fed the 5' RACE reads into MiXCR, producing one record per CDR3 protein. The sample has around 250,000 distinct CDR3 sequences, over 15% seen once. The source material was PBMCs or a T cell subset sorted from them (not recorded which). All receptors derive from a young man who had mild COVID-19 (a few samples of this study predate the infection). Cell type and time point are not known.

The chain carries TRBV7-9 and TRBJ1-2, with a tentative D call TRBD1 (5 bases). This CDR3 comprises 14 residues. CDR1 and CDR2 (germline): SEHNR, FQNEAQ (reference sequence). V dropped 1 base and J dropped 8 bases, with 14 bases sitting between them. CDR3 sequence: CASSLVIEGRGYTF. CDR3 nucleotides: TGTGCCAGCAGCTTAGTGATTGAGGGGCGCGGCTACACCTTC.

The chain's CDR3 is CASSHTAWRGLLRETQYF. CDR3 nucleotide sequence: TGTGCCAGCAGCCATACGGCTTGGCGGGGATTGTTAAGAGAGACCCAGTACTTC. The V call is TRBV3-1, the J call TRBJ2-5, with D possibly TRBD2 on 6 matching bases. Germline V lookup: CDR1 LGHDT, CDR2 YNNKEL (reference sequence). The CDR3 sequence is 18 residues long. The V end lost 3 bases, the J end lost 4 bases, and 24 bases lay between the germline ends.

This clonotype has just a few counts. The chain has TRBV3-1 and TRBJ2-5, with a possible D match to TRBD2 (5 bases). Trimming removed 2 bases from V and 1 base from J, with 11 bases in between. Germline CDR1 is LGHDT and CDR2 is YNNKEL (reference sequence). The CDR3 length is 15 residues. In DNA form, the CDR3 reads TGTGCCAGCAGCCAATTGGGGAGCGGCCAAGAGACCCAGTACTTC. Translating it yields CASSQLGSGQETQYF.

This clonotype was recorded a few times. The chain has TRBV6-5 and TRBJ1-2, with D hard to call. Germline-derived CDR1 and CDR2 are MNHEY and SVGAGI. CDR3 size: 14 residues. V was shortened by 4 bases and J by 0 bases, with 9 bases between the two germline ends. The CDR3 region has the DNA TGTGCCAGCAGTTCCCCGACGGCTAACTATGGCTACACCTTC. Protein sequence: CASSSPTANYGYTF.

CDR3 DNA: TGTGCCAGCAGCAATCGACAGGGGGACACTGAAGCTTTCTTT. Translating gives CASSNRQGDTEAFF. The chain couples TRBV7-2 to TRBJ1-1, with 9 positions matching TRBD1. From germline, CDR1 is SGHTA and CDR2 FQGNSA. V lost 5 bases to trimming and J lost 3 bases; unmatched junction nucleotides: 4. The CDR3 extends over 14 amino acids.

This clonotype has a count of ten or more. J is TRBJ2-5 and V is TRBV15; 8 bases are a match to TRBD1. The CDR3 runs to 14 residues. V gave up 3 bases and J gave up 5 bases; unmatched junction bases: 5. Germline values: CDR1 LNHNV, CDR2 YYDKDF (reference sequence). The CDR3 DNA sequence: TGTGCCACCAGCAGCCAGGGGGCCGATGAGACCCAGTACTTC. It is translated as CATSSQGADETQYF.

This rearrangement joins TRBV4-3 to TRBJ2-7; D possibly uses TRBD1 or TRBD2 (5 bases each). Trimming shortened V by 2 bases and J by 2 bases, and 10 bases separated the two germline ends. From germline, CDR1 is LGHNA and CDR2 YSLEER. The CDR3 length is 14 residues. CDR3 loop: CASSQILGPYEQYF. The CDR3 nucleotides are TGCGCCAGCAGCCAAATCCTGGGACCCTACGAGCAGTACTTC.

This clonotype came up a few times. Here the CDR3 reads CASSLGGVSYNEQFF. The CDR3 region has the DNA TGCGCCAGCAGCTTGGGGGGGGTCTCCTACAATGAGCAGTTCTTC. V gene TRBV5-1 combines with J gene TRBJ2-1, with D possibly matching TRBD2 (6 bases). Germline V lookup: CDR1 SGHRS, CDR2 YFSETQ. With 0 bases removed from V and 0 bases from J, the gap between germline ends came to 7 bases. This CDR3 is built from 15 residues.

V and J are TRBV11-2 and TRBJ2-7, with 7 bases lining up with TRBD1. The CDR3 is 12 amino acids. With 7 bases clipped from V and 5 bases from J, the junction kept 5 bases outside the gene matches. Germline V gene lookup returns CDR1 SGHAT and CDR2 FQNNGV. The CDR3 region is CASTPTGDEQYF. For the CDR3, the DNA is TGTGCCAGCACCCCCACAGGGGACGAGCAGTACTTC. The full variable domain, completed using reference TRBV11-2 and TRBJ2-7, is EAGVAQSPRYKIIEKRQSVAFWCNPISGHATLYWYQQILGQGPKLLIQFQNNGVVDDSQLPKDRFSAERLKGVDSTLKIQPAKLEDSAVYLCASTPTGDEQYFGPGTRLTVT.

This chain uses TRBV18 with TRBJ2-1; no firm D call. V was pared by 0 bases and J by 9 bases, with 6 bases between. Looked up from germline, CDR1 is KGHSH and CDR2 is LQKENI. The CDR3 loop spans 12 amino acids. The CDR3 DNA follows: TGTGCCAGCTCACCACCGGGCACTGAGCAGTTCTTC. It specifies CASSPPGTEQFF.

The chain links TRBV7-9 to TRBJ2-7, with D perhaps TRBD2 (6 bases). Germline V gives CDR1 SEHNR, CDR2 FQNEAQ (reference sequence). V was trimmed by 3 bases and J by 2 bases, leaving 11 bases between them. This CDR3 has 14 residues. The CDR3 DNA reads as TGTGCCAGCAGCTTTGGAGGGAGCCCCTACGAGCAGTACTTC. Translating gives CASSFGGSPYEQYF.

V gene TRBV6-2 or TRBV6-3 combines with J gene TRBJ2-7; tentative D call: TRBD1 (6 bases). Per germline, CDR1 MNHEY and CDR2 SVGEGT. Trimming took off 6 bases at V and 2 bases at J, with 20 bases between the two ends. CDR3 length equals 16 residues. This CDR3 is CASRDPPGQVTYEQYF. CDR3 nucleotide sequence: TGTGCCAGCAGGGACCCACCGGGACAAGTAACCTACGAGCAGTACTTC.

V usage is TRBV2 and J usage is TRBJ1-5; 7 bases map to TRBD1. This CDR3 is 18 amino acids long. CDR1 and CDR2 (germline): SNHLY, FYNNEI. V trimming: 5 bases; J trimming: 0 bases; junction bases outside the gene matches: 13. CDR3 DNA sequence: TGTGCCAGCAGTAACCCCCGGGACAGCCCGTATAGCAATCAGCCCCAGCATTTT. It encodes CASSNPRDSPYSNQPQHF.

The chain is built from TRBV11-2 and TRBJ1-1, with D tentatively TRBD1 (5 bases). Trimming stripped 3 bases from V and 3 bases from J, with 11 bases between. The CDR3 is made up of 14 amino acids. The germline gives CDR1 SGHAT, CDR2 FQNNGV. The CDR3 coding sequence is TGTGCCAGCAGCTTTGGTTTCAGGGACACTGAAGCTTTCTTT. Amino acid sequence: CASSFGFRDTEAFF.

This clonotype was seen a handful of times. This chain's CDR3 is CASSAGFADTQYF. The DNA for the CDR3 is TGCGCCAGCAGCGCCGGTTTTGCAGATACGCAGTATTTT. The rearrangement uses TRBV5-1 and TRBJ2-3; no firm D call. The V and J ends lost 4 bases and 4 bases respectively, with 10 bases between them. CDR1 and CDR2 from the germline V gene are SGHRS and YFSETQ. This CDR3 is 13 amino acids long. Variable domain in full (rest from reference TRBV5-1 and TRBJ2-3): KAGVTQTPRYLIKTRGQQVTLSCSPISGHRSVSWYQQTPGQGLQFLFEYFSETQRNKGNFPGRFSGRQFSNSRSEMNVSTLELGDSALYLCASSAGFADTQYFGPGTRLTVL.

The CDR3 here is CASSPSDRNNSPLHF. CDR3 nucleotides: TGTGCCAGCAGCCCCTCTGACCGCAATAATTCACCCCTCCACTTT. The V and J genes are TRBV7-3 and TRBJ1-6; D unclear. The CDR3 extends over 15 amino acids. V lost 5 bases to trimming and J lost 5 bases, with 13 bases between them. Germline V CDR1 and CDR2: SGHTA, FQGTGA.

The gene calls are TRBV7-9 and TRBJ2-1; a possible D gene is TRBD1 (5 bases). CDR1 and CDR2 (germline): SEHNR, FQNEAQ (reference sequence). The CDR3 loop spans 12 amino acids. The V and J ends lost 6 bases and 5 bases respectively, with 8 bases between them. The DNA of the CDR3 is TGTGCCAGCAGTCGACAGAACAATGAGCAGTTCTTC. Protein sequence: CASSRQNNEQFF.

This clonotype was seen repeatedly, ten times or more. The V call is TRBV27, the J call TRBJ2-3; D is possibly TRBD2 (7 bases). The CDR3 is 16 amino acids. The germline V and J ends were trimmed by 4 bases and 6 bases, with 20 bases remaining between them. Germline CDR1 is MNHEY and CDR2 is SMNVEV (reference sequence). The CDR3 DNA reads TGTGCCAGCAGTTCCCCCCTGAGGGGGGGCTCTGATACGCAGTATTTT. It encodes CASSSPLRGGSDTQYF.

This clonotype was seen more than once but under ten times. This chain's CDR3 is CASSKGQVRVNEQFF. CDR3 sequence (DNA): TGTGCCAGCAGCAAAGGGCAGGTCCGAGTCAATGAGCAGTTCTTC. The chain uses TRBV21-1 and TRBJ2-1. TRBV21-1 is given as a pseudogene. CDR3 length equals 15 residues.

This clonotype has just a few counts. The chain carries TRBV4-3 and TRBJ2-3; TRBD1 aligns across 8 bases. J lost 6 bases, V lost 4 bases, and 3 bases had no gene match. The length of the CDR3 is 13 residues. The germline gives CDR1 LGHNA, CDR2 YSLEER. This CDR3 is CASSRPGGDTQYF. The CDR3 coding sequence is TGCGCCAGCAGCCGACCAGGGGGCGATACGCAGTATTTT.

V gene TRBV25-1 combines with J gene TRBJ1-2; D not resolved. This CDR3 is 14 amino acids long. Germline V gives CDR1 MGHDK, CDR2 SYGVNS. Trimming removed 3 bases at V and 2 bases at J, with 10 bases between. The CDR3: CASSDYTGNYGYTF. The CDR3 nucleotides are TGTGCCAGCAGTGATTATACGGGGAACTATGGCTACACCTTC.

J is TRBJ2-2 and V is TRBV6-4; no clear D gene. Trimming left V 3 bases short and J 3 bases short, with 11 bases between. CDR3 length: 15 residues. The germline gives CDR1 MRHNA, CDR2 SNTAGT. CDR3 sequence: CASSEDTRYTGELFF. The CDR3 DNA reads as TGTGCCAGCAGTGAGGATACCCGTTACACCGGGGAGCTGTTTTTT.

Only a few counts were recorded for this clonotype. This chain uses TRBV20-1 with TRBJ1-2; weak D call: TRBD1 (5 bases). The CDR3 is made up of 13 amino acids. CDR1 and CDR2 (germline): DFQATT, SNEGSKA (reference sequence). V was shortened by 1 base and J by 3 bases, with 9 bases between the two germline ends. CDR3 in amino acids: CSARVDSYYGYTF. Here the CDR3 DNA reads TGCAGTGCTAGAGTCGACAGTTACTATGGCTACACCTTC.

Regarding this clonotype: With a much larger clone just one base away, this may be a read error. V gene TRBV20-1 combines with J gene TRBJ2-7; no firm D call. Germline CDR1 DFQATT, CDR2 SNEGSKA (reference sequence). This CDR3 contains 12 residues. The CDR3 nucleotides read TGCAGTGTTGAGGATCTCTCCTACGAGCAGTGCTTC. It yields the protein CSVEDLSYEQCF.

In its sample, this clonotype was seen many times. The chain uses TRBV5-1 and TRBJ1-2, with D possibly TRBD1 on 6 matching bases. CDR3 length: 14 amino acids. Germline-derived CDR1 and CDR2 are SGHRS and YFSETQ. Trimming cost V 4 bases and J 5 bases, with 15 bases left between them. CDR3 nucleotide sequence: TGCGCCAGCAGCGCCTTGGACAGCTCATATGGCTACACCTTC. Protein sequence: CASSALDSSYGYTF.

The table lists this clonotype with many counts. The chain uses TRBV5-1 and TRBJ2-5, with no clear D. The CDR3 consists of 14 residues. Trimming shortened V by 4 bases and J by 5 bases, and 15 bases separated the two germline ends. Looked up from germline, CDR1 is SGHRS and CDR2 is YFSETQ. For the CDR3, the DNA is TGCGCCAGCAGCCGGAACCCGTCGGAGGAGACCCAGTACTTC. The encoded protein is CASSRNPSEETQYF. The full variable domain, its missing parts supplied by reference TRBV5-1 and TRBJ2-5, is KAGVTQTPRYLIKTRGQQVTLSCSPISGHRSVSWYQQTPGQGLQFLFEYFSETQRNKGNFPGRFSGRQFSNSRSEMNVSTLELGDSALYLCASSRNPSEETQYFGPGTRLLVL.

This clonotype was counted only a few times. The chain uses TRBV12-3 or TRBV12-4 and TRBJ2-5, with 7 bases matching TRBD2. The length of the CDR3 is 15 residues. V gave up 1 base and J gave up 0 bases; unmatched junction bases: 2. CDR3 coding DNA: TGTGCCAGCAGTTTAGGGGCGGGGGACCAAGAGACCCAGTACTTC. Its protein product is CASSLGAGDQETQYF.

This clonotype was detected many times. The chain employs TRBV5-1 and TRBJ2-5; D gene uncertain. CDR1 SGHRS and CDR2 YFSETQ come from the germline V gene. With 0 bases removed from V and 5 bases from J, the gap between germline ends came to 8 bases. The CDR3 spans 13 residues. CDR3 nucleotide sequence: TGCGCCAGCAGCTTGGGATCGGATGAGACCCAGTACTTC. Residues: CASSLGSDETQYF.

This clonotype has only a few counts. The rearrangement links TRBV2 to TRBJ2-7, with 13 bases that match TRBD2. This CDR3 is 14 amino acids long. V dropped 7 bases and J dropped 4; count of bases not matched to a gene: 4. Germline V gives CDR1 SNHLY, CDR2 FYNNEI. The CDR3 DNA reads as TGTGCCAGCATTGGGACTAGCGGGGAGTACGAGCAGTACTTC. Its protein is CASIGTSGEYEQYF.